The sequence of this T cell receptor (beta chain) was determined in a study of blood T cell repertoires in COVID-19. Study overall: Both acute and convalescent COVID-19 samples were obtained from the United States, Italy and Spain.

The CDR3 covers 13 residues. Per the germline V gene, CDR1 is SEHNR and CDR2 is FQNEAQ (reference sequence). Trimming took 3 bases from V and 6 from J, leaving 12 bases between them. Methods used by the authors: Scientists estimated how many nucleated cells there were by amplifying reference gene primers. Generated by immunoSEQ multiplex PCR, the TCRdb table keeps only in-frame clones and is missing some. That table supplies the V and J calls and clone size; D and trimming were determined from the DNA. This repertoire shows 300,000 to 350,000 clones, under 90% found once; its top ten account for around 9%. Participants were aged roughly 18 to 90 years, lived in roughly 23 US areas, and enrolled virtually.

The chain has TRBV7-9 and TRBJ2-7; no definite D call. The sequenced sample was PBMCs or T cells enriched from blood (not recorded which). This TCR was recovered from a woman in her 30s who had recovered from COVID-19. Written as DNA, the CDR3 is TGTGCCAGCAGCTTTCAATCCTCCGGCGAGCAGTACTTC. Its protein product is CASSFQSSGEQYF.